This section outlines one T cell receptor beta chain sequence together with its context. Trimming shortened V by 0 bases and J by 9 bases, and 6 bases separated the two germline ends. CDR3 size: 13 residues. CDR1 MGHRA and CDR2 YSYEKL come from the germline V gene. Profiling relied on immunoSEQ multiplex PCR, and the TCRdb table lists in-frame clones only, not all of them. The table lists around 74,000 clones, about nine tenths of them singletons. The data derive from a study of OX40 agonist ivuxolimab in advanced cancers. The material was CD4+ or CD8+ T cells sorted from blood, obtained in a trial of the OX40 agonist ivuxolimab. The chain links TRBV4-1 to TRBJ1-6, with D hard to call. This TCR was recovered from an adult with an advanced solid tumor such as melanoma, head and neck, liver or kidney cancer. CDR3 DNA: TGCGCCAGCAGCCAAGATCAAGGTTCACCCCTCCACTTT. Protein sequence: CASSQDQGSPLHF.